This entry describes one T cell receptor beta chain. Antigen unknown. A multiplex PCR was run with 60 Vbeta primers and 13 Jbeta primers. Sequenced by immunoSEQ multiplex PCR; TCRdb stores in-frame clones only, minus some. The data contain some 150,000 clones, roughly 80% of them singletons. This entry comes from a study of cytomegalovirus exposure and HLA in healthy donors. Study-wide findings and caveats: Cytomegalovirus association was assigned to about 180 TCR beta chains. The availability of immune exposure information extended only to CMV serostatus. About 87% or about 30% of the time was how often most TCR beta V segments were productive, according to an earlier analysis. High specificity and sensitivity for cytomegalovirus status were reported for the classifier.

From germline, CDR1 is SGHTA and CDR2 FQGNSA. CDR3 size: 15 residues. V gave up 5 bases and J gave up 5 bases, with 18 bases separating them. The chain recombines TRBV7-2 with TRBJ2-5, with a weak D call TRBD1 (6 bases). Sequencing was done on a sample of PBMCs. This receptor was identified in a man in his forties or fifties in good health and CMV-seronegative. CDR3 bases: TGTGCCAGCAGCACTGAAACAGGGTTGGGGGAGACCCAGTACTTC. This gives the protein CASSTETGLGETQYF.